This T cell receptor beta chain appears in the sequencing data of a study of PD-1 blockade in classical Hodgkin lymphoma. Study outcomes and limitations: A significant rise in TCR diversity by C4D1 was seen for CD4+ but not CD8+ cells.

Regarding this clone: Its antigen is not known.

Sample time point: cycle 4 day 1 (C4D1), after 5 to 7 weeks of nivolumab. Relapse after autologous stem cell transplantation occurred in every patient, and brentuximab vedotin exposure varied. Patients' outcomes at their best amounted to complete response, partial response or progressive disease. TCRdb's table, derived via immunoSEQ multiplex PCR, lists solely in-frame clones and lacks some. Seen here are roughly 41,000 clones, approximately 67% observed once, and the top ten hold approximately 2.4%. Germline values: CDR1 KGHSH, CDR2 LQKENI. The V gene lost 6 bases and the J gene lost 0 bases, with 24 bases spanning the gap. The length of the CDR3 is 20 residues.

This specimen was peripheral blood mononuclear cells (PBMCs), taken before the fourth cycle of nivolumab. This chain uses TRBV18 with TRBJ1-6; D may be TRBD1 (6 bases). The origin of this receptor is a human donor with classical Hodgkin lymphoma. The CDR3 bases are TGTGCCAGCTCCAACCAAGAGGACAGTCAGTTAAGCTCCTATAATTCACCCCTCCACTTT. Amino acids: CASSNQEDSQLSSYNSPLHF. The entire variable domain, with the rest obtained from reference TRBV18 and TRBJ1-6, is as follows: NAGVMQNPRHLVRRRGQEARLRCSPMKGHSHVYWYRQLPEEGLKFMVYLQKENIIDESGMPKERFSAEFPKEGPSILRIQQVVRGDSAAYFCASSNQEDSQLSSYNSPLHFGNGTRLTVT.